The source of this T cell receptor beta chain is a study of blood T cell repertoires in COVID-19 (dated by TCRdb to 2020 to 2021). Looking at the study overall: The collaborator samples originated in the United States, Italy and Spain and spanned the acute and convalescent phases of COVID-19. The material from the prospective study consisted of cDNA or gDNA derived from T cells, B-cell-depleted T cells, or PBMCs. Subjects who had been exposed to COVID-19, were actively infected with it, or had recovered from it provided the deeply sampled blood TCRbeta repertoires that made up the dataset. A freely available public database, intended as a resource for researchers studying the immune response to SARS-CoV-2, is where the repertoires were released. Samples were obtained from the ongoing ImmuneRACE study (first 160 participants) and from 1,200 or so subjects provided by 6 global collaborators. Nearly every sample came with metadata listing a de-identified subject ID, COVID-19 status, age in years and sex. Where available, HLA class I and class II types were obtained from metadata supplied by the sample provider rather than from assay-based typing.

From the germline V gene, CDR1 is KGHDR and CDR2 is SFDVKD. After removal of 4 bases from V and 4 bases from J, the junction retains 5 bases not matched to a gene. Inclusive of the bounding cysteine and phenylalanine, the CDR3 is 15 residues long. The retained sequence is limited to the CDR3, 45 bases, with the frame set at the first base. TCRbeta CDR3 regions were amplified from genomic DNA by means of the immunoSEQ Assay, a bias-controlled multiplex PCR. In the authors' own workflow: The number of nucleated cells in each sample was estimated by amplification of reference gene primers within the assay. To quantify the absolute abundance of each unique TCRbeta CDR3 rearrangement, sequence reads were collapsed and filtered. For each sample, productive Simpson clonality was calculated as the square root of Simpson's diversity index over productive rearrangements. TCRdb carries this immuneACCESS record with in-frame sequences only. Its versions omit some clonotypes, under half of them owing to an unresolved V gene in the studies checked, with the rest unexplained. D and trimming were read from the DNA, whereas the V and J calls and clone size are those reported in that table. The sample table lists roughly 330,000 clones, around 90% of them with a count of one. More than 7.5% of the sample lies in the top ten.

Of note for this clone: Its recognized antigen is unknown. Base quality data are lacking; no much larger clone is found one base away.

The full study reports these points: How much clinical and demographic metadata was included differed by source and by participant, and the metadata was provided uncurated.

At one collaborating source in Seattle, patients were enrolled during active infection and were followed longitudinally through the course of disease. Collaborating institutions collected whole blood in K2EDTA tubes following their own protocols. Collaborator samples were shipped for TCRbeta analysis as frozen whole blood, isolated PBMCs, or DNA extracted from either sample type. The sequence came from a man aged 25 to 45 with COVID-19, enrolled during active disease. The chain links TRBV24-1 with TRBJ1-5; 8 central nucleotides agree with TRBD1. The sample was peripheral blood. For the CDR3, the sequence is CATSDTRQGNQPQHF. The sequenced DNA: TGTGCCACCAGTGACACCCGACAGGGGAATCAGCCCCAGCATTTT.